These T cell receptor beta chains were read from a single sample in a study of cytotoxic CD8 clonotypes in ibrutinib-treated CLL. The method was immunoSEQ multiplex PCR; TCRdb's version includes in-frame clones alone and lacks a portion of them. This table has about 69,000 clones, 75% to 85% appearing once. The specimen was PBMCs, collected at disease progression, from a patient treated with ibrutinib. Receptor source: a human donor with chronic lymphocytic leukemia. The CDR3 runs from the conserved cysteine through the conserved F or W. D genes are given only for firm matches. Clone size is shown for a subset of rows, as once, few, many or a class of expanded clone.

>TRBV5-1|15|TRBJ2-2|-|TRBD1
TGCGCCAGCAGCTTTAGGACAGGGGTTACCGGGGAGCTGTTTTTT
CASSFRTGVTGELFF
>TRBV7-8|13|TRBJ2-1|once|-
TGTGCCAGCAGTATCGGACGTAACAATGAGCAGTTCTTC
CASSIGRNNEQFF
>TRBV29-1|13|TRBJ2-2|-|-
TGCAGCGTCGCCAAACGGGACACCGGGGAGCTGTTTTTT
CSVAKRDTGELFF
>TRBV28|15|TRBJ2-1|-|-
TGTGCCAGCAGGGCCGGCTCCCTAGCACGTAATGAGCAGTTCTTC
CASRAGSLARNEQFF
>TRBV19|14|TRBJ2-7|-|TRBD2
TGTGCCAGTAGTGCGGGACTAGAAGGATACGAGCAGTACTTC
CASSAGLEGYEQYF
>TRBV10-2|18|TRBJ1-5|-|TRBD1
TGCGCCAGCAGTGGAGTGTGGGGCGGACAGGGGGGCAATCAGCCCCAGCATTTT
CASSGVWGGQGGNQPQHF
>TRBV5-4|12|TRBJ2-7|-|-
TGTGCCAGCAGCCCACCTCTTGGGGAGCAGTACTTC
CASSPPLGEQYF
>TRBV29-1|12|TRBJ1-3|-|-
TGCAGCGCCAGATACTCTGGAAACACCATATATTTT
CSARYSGNTIYF
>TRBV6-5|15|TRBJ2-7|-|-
TGTGCCAGCAGTTACTCCTGGGACCAAATCTACGAGCAGTACTTC
CASSYSWDQIYEQYF
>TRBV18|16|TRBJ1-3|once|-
TGTGCCAGCTCACCATCACAGAGTAACTCTGGAAACACCATATATTTT
CASSPSQSNSGNTIYF
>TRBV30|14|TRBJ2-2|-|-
TGTGCCTGGAGTAGGACAAGTGTTACCGGGGAGCTGTTTTTT
CAWSRTSVTGELFF
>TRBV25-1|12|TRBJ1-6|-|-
TGTGCCAGCGCGCCGAAAAATTCACCCCTCCACTTT
CASAPKNSPLHF
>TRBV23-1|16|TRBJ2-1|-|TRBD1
TGCGCCAGCAGTCAAACCGGGACAGGGGGGGACAATGAGCAGTTCTTC
CASSQTGTGGDNEQFF
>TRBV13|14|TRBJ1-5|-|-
TGTGCCAGCAGCGGTAGATATAGCAATCAGCCCCAGCATTTT
CASSGRYSNQPQHF
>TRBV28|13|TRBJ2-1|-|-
TGTGCCAGCAGTACGAGCGGCTACAATGAGCAGTTCTTC
CASSTSGYNEQFF
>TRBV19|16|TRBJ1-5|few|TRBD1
TGTGCCAGTAGTAAAAGGGACAGGGGAGGGAATCAGCCCCAGCATTTT
CASSKRDRGGNQPQHF
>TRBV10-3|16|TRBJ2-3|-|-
TGTGCCATCAGTGAGGACTCTAGGATGGGCCCAGATACGCAGTATTTT
CAISEDSRMGPDTQYF
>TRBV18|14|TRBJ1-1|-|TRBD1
TGTGCCAGCTCACCAAGACAGGGATTCACTGAAGCTTTCTTT
CASSPRQGFTEAFF
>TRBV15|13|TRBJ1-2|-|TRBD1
TGTGCCACCAGCAGACGGGACAGTCGTGGCTACACCTTC
CATSRRDSRGYTF
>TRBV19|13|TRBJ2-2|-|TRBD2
TGTGCCAGTAGGACCGCGGGGGCCGGGGAGCTGTTTTTT
CASRTAGAGELFF
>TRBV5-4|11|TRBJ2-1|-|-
TGTGCCAGCAGGGGGAGCAATGAGCAGTTCTTC
CASRGSNEQFF
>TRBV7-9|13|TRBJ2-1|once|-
TGTGCCAGCAGCTTAGATCCTATGGATGAGCAGTTCTTC
CASSLDPMDEQFF
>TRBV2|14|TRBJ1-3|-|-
TGTGCCAGCAGTGAACAGGCGGGGGGAAACACCATATATTTT
CASSEQAGGNTIYF
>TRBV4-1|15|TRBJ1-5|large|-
TGCGCCAGCAGCCAAGATCCCCTAAGCAATCAGCCCCAGCATTTT
CASSQDPLSNQPQHF
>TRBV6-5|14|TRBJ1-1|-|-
TGTGCCAGCAGTTACTCGAAAGGTAACACTGAAGCTTTCTTT
CASSYSKGNTEAFF
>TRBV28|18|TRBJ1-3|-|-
TGTGCCAGCAGTTTCGTCCTGGGAACAGTGAGCTCTGGAAACACCATATATTTT
CASSFVLGTVSSGNTIYF
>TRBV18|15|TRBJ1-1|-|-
TGTGCCAGCTCACCACCTGGACAGATGAACACTGAAGCTTTCTTT
CASSPPGQMNTEAFF
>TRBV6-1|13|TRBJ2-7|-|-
TGTGCCGGGGTAAGGGAGGTCCCCTACGAGCAGTACTTC
CAGVREVPYEQYF
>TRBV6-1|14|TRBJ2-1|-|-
TGTGCCAGCAGTGAACTGGGGGGGCCGAATGAGCAGTTCTTC
CASSELGGPNEQFF
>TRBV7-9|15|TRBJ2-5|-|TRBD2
TGTGCCAGCAGCTCCAGGGAGGGTCCCCAAGAGACCCAGTACTTC
CASSSREGPQETQYF
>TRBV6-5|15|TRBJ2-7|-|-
TGTGCCAGCAGTACTGGGGCAGGGGGGCCCCTGGAGCAGTACTTC
CASSTGAGGPLEQYF
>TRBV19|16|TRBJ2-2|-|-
TGTGCCAGTAGGATCACAGGGTCTCCGAACACCGGGGAGCTGTTTTTT
CASRITGSPNTGELFF
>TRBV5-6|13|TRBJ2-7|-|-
TGTGCCAGCAGCACCGGGTCCACCTACGAGCAGTACTTC
CASSTGSTYEQYF
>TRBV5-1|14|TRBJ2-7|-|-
TGCGCCAGCAGCTTCGATGGGGCCACCTACGAGCAGTACTTC
CASSFDGATYEQYF
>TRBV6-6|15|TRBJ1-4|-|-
TGTGCCAGCAGTTACCTAGGGACTGGGGTTGAAAAACTGTTTTTT
CASSYLGTGVEKLFF
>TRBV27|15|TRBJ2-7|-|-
TGTGCCAGCAGTTTATTAGGGGCCGGCTCCTACGAGCAGTACTTC
CASSLLGAGSYEQYF
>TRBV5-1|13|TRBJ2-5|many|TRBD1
TGCGCCAGCAAGGGACAGGACCAAGAGACCCAGTACTTC
CASKGQDQETQYF
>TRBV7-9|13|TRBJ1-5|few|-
TGTGCCAGCAGCTTAGACAGCCATCAGCCCCAGCATTTT
CASSLDSHQPQHF
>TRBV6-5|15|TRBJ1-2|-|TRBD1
TGTGCCAGCAGTTCCTTGGACAGGGACAATGATGGCTACACCTTC
CASSSLDRDNDGYTF
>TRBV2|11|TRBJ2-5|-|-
TGTGCCAGCAGTGAAGCACAAACCCCGTACTTC
CASSEAQTPYF
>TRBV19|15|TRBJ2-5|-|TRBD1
TGTGCCAGTAGTATACAGGGGGCCATCCCGGAGACCCAGTACTTC
CASSIQGAIPETQYF
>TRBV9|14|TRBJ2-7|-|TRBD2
TGCGCCAGCAGCGTGGGACTAGAACTTACGAAGCAGTACTTC
CASSVGLELTKQYF
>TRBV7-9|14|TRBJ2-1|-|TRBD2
TGTGCCAGCAGGCCAGCGGGAGGATCCAATGAGCAGTTCTTC
CASRPAGGSNEQFF
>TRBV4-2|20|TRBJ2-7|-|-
TGTGCCAGCAGCCAAGAGGGTCGTGGTCCTTCGGGTGGCAGGGATCCCGTAGTTTGCTTC
CASSQEGRGPSGGRDPVVCF
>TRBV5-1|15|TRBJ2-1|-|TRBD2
TGCGCCAGCAGGTGGCTAGCGGGAGGGCTTGATGAGCAGTTCTTC
CASRWLAGGLDEQFF
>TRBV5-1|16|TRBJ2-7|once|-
TGCGCCAGCAGCTTTTACCCACCCAGCGGAGGGGGCGAGCAGTACTTC
CASSFYPPSGGGEQYF
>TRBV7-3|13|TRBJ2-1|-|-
TGTGCCAGCAGCTTAAGAGATTTTAGCGGGCAGTTCTTC
CASSLRDFSGQFF
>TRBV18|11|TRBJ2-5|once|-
TGTGCCAGCTCAGGCCAAGAGACCCAGTACTTC
CASSGQETQYF
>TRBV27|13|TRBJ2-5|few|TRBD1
TGTGCCAGCGGGAACAGGGGGCAGGAGACCCAGTACTTC
CASGNRGQETQYF
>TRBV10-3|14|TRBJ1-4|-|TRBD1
TGTGCCATCAGTGCCGGACAGGGGCAAGAAAAACTGTTTTTT
CAISAGQGQEKLFF
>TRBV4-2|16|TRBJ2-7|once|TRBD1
TGTGCCAGCAGCCAAAGCCTCCGGGACAGTTCCTACGAGCAGTACTTC
CASSQSLRDSSYEQYF
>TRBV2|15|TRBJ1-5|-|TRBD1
TGTGCCAGCAGGGGGGGACAGGGCGGCAATCAGCCCCAGCATTTT
CASRGGQGGNQPQHF
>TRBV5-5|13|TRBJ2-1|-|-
TGTGCCAGCAGCTTGTGGGGAAACAATGAGCAGTTCTTC
CASSLWGNNEQFF
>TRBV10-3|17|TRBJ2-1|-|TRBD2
TGTGCCATCAGTGGCTTATCGGGACTAGCGGGGGGCAATGAGCAGTTCTTC
CAISGLSGLAGGNEQFF
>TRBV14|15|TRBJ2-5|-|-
TGTGCCAGCAGCCAAGCAAGTGGACCTCAAGAGACCCAGTACTTC
CASSQASGPQETQYF
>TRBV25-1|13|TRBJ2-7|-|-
TGTGCCAGCAGTGATGGAGTGAGGTACGAGCAGTACTTC
CASSDGVRYEQYF
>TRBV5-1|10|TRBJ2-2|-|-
TGCGCCAGCAGAGTTGGGGAGCTGTTTTTT
CASRVGELFF
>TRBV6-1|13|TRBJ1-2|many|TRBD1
TGTGCCAGCAGTGGGGTGACAGGGAATGGCTACACCTTC
CASSGVTGNGYTF